A single sample gave rise to the 5 T cell receptor beta chains below, sequenced in a study of blood T cell repertoires in COVID-19. The protocol was immunoSEQ multiplex PCR, while the TCRdb copy is restricted to in-frame clones and leaves out a portion. Of 80,000 to 90,000 clones detected, around 80% appear once; the ten largest clones hold approximately 10%. Sequencing used peripheral blood. The receptors shown here come from a man in his 70s with acute or convalescent COVID-19.

The CDR3 DNA sequence: TGTGCCAGCAGTTTTGAGGACCGGGATAATCAGCCCCAGCATTTT. It specifies CASSFEDRDNQPQHF. The rearrangement uses TRBV28 and TRBJ1-5; D is unresolved. The V and J ends lost 3 bases and 4 bases respectively, with 13 bases between them. This CDR3 region has 15 residues. Germline loops: CDR1 MDHEN, CDR2 SYDVKM.

The chain recombines TRBV11-2 with TRBJ2-3; 15 bases are a match to TRBD2. The CDR3 has 17 residues. Germline CDR1 reads SGHAT; CDR2 reads FQNNGV. V was pared by 5 bases and J by 2 bases, with 5 bases of the junction left unmatched. The CDR3 bases are TGTGCCAGCAGCCCGGGACTAGCGGGGGGTTTCACAGATACGCAGTATTTT. Protein: CASSPGLAGGFTDTQYF.

This chain links TRBV3-1 (or the pseudogene TRBV3-2) with TRBJ1-5; 9 bases map to TRBD1. Germline V lookup: CDR1 LGHDT, CDR2 YNNKEL (reference sequence). The J segment lost 7 bases and the V segment lost 4 bases, leaving 2 bases of the junction unmatched. The CDR3 spans 13 residues. The CDR3 DNA follows: TGTGCCAGCAGCCGGACAGGGGAGCAGCCCCAGCATTTT. As protein: CASSRTGEQPQHF.

This chain links TRBV5-1 with TRBJ2-3, with D possibly TRBD2 on 7 matching bases. Trimming took off 5 bases at V and 6 bases at J, with 19 bases between the two ends. The length of the CDR3 is 15 residues. In germline, CDR1 is SGHRS, CDR2 YFSETQ. In DNA form, the CDR3 reads TGCGCCAGCAGTGACCAGAGGGGGGGCCTCGATACGCAGTATTTT. Translating gives CASSDQRGGLDTQYF.

The CDR3: CASRAGLAGTYEQYF. The CDR3 DNA reads as TGTGCCAGCAGGGCCGGACTAGCGGGGACCTACGAGCAGTACTTC. The chain has TRBV28 and TRBJ2-7; 12 nucleotides line up with TRBD2. The CDR3 is 15 residues long. V dropped 6 bases and J dropped 2; count of bases not matched to a gene: 5. In germline, CDR1 is MDHEN, CDR2 SYDVKM.